The present TCR beta chain was sequenced within a study of blood T cell repertoires in COVID-19. Whole-study context: Researchers got acute and convalescent COVID-19 samples from the United States, Italy and Spain.

Remarks on this clone: Distinct nucleotide sequences in the sample also encode this CDR3.

Some clones are missing from TCRdb's copy, which holds only in-frame ones; the method was immunoSEQ multiplex PCR. The profile covers a few hundred thousand clones, with around 93% appearing a single time and approximately 1.2% taken by the ten largest. Participants were placed into cohorts based on the clinical history they reported. With 2 bases clipped from V and 4 bases from J, the junction kept 2 bases outside the gene matches. The germline V gene has CDR1 SGDLS and CDR2 YYNGEE. The CDR3 is 14 residues long. This receptor was identified in a human donor in a cohort exposed to, infected with or recovered from COVID-19 (not recorded which). The donor label of this sample is uncertain. Material: PBMCs or T cells enriched from blood (not recorded which). The chain recombines TRBV9 with TRBJ1-2, with 10 bases matching TRBD1. The CDR3: CASSVGQGTYGYTF. In nucleotides, the CDR3 is TGTGCCAGCAGCGTGGGACAGGGGACCTATGGCTACACCTTC.